These 21 T cell receptor beta chains were all obtained from the same sample, sequenced in a study of blood T cell repertoires in COVID-19. Assay used: immunoSEQ multiplex PCR; TCRdb lists only in-frame clones, some missing. The sample contains around 62,000 clones, approximately 90% of which appear only once. Sequencing used PBMCs or T cells enriched from blood (not recorded which). These receptors originate from a woman aged 35 to 49 who had recovered from COVID-19.

CDR3 nucleotide sequence: TGTGCCAGCAGCACCGACAGGAACACTGAAGCTTTCTTT. Residues: CASSTDRNTEAFF. The J gene is TRBJ1-1, the V gene TRBV11-3; the D gene is possibly TRBD1 (5 bases). Trimming left V 5 bases short and J 1 base short, with 8 bases between. This CDR3 is 13 amino acids long. CDR1 and CDR2 (germline): SGHNT, YENEEA.

The V gene is TRBV11-2, the J gene TRBJ1-6; TRBD1 matches 7 bases. The CDR3 extends over 17 amino acids. From germline, CDR1 is SGHAT and CDR2 FQNNGV. After removal of 4 bases from V and 0 bases from J, the junction contained 6 bases not matched to a gene. The CDR3 DNA is TGTGCCAGCAGCTCGATCCGGGACAGCTCCTATAATTCACCCCTCCACTTT. Amino acids: CASSSIRDSSYNSPLHF.

This clone was counted a single time. The chain has TRBV21-1 and TRBJ1-1; TRBD1, the table's D call, was not compared with the DNA. TRBV21-1 is a listed pseudogene. The CDR3 has 17 amino acids. The CDR3 DNA reads TGTGCCAGCAGCAAAGCGCTGGTAGGACAGAAGAACACTGAAGCTTTCTTT. As protein: CASSKALVGQKNTEAFF.

The chain links TRBV5-1 to TRBJ2-3; 7 nucleotides match TRBD1. CDR3 length: 14 amino acids. V was clipped by 6 bases and J by 6 bases; unmatched bases: 10. Germline V gene lookup returns CDR1 SGHRS and CDR2 YFSETQ. In DNA, the CDR3 is TGCGCCAGCATGAACAGGGGAAACGGGGATACGCAGTATTTT. Residues: CASMNRGNGDTQYF.

The chain links TRBV5-1 to TRBJ1-1; weak D call: TRBD1 (6 bases). Deletions cut 0 bases from V and 1 base from J, with 10 bases between. Per germline, CDR1 SGHRS and CDR2 YFSETQ. The CDR3 is 15 residues long. The CDR3 reads CASSLGGRGNTEAFF. The CDR3 DNA is TGCGCCAGCAGCTTGGGGGGCAGGGGGAACACTGAAGCTTTCTTT. Drawing the rest from reference TRBV5-1 and TRBJ1-1, the complete variable domain is KAGVTQTPRYLIKTRGQQVTLSCSPISGHRSVSWYQQTPGQGLQFLFEYFSETQRNKGNFPGRFSGRQFSNSRSEMNVSTLELGDSALYLCASSLGGRGNTEAFFGQGTRLTVV.

The chain links TRBV5-1 to TRBJ2-1; 9 nucleotides align to TRBD1. The CDR3 sequence is 15 residues long. Trimming removed 7 bases from V and 3 bases from J; junction bases left unmatched: 8. The germline gives CDR1 SGHRS, CDR2 YFSETQ. As DNA, the CDR3 is TGCGCCAGCGGCCCGACAGGGGGGAACTACAATGAGCAGTTCTTC. Amino acids: CASGPTGGNYNEQFF. Supplemented by reference TRBV5-1 and TRBJ2-1, the full variable domain reads KAGVTQTPRYLIKTRGQQVTLSCSPISGHRSVSWYQQTPGQGLQFLFEYFSETQRNKGNFPGRFSGRQFSNSRSEMNVSTLELGDSALYLCASGPTGGNYNEQFFGPGTRLTVL.

The gene calls are TRBV12-3 or TRBV12-4 and TRBJ2-5; the D gene is possibly TRBD1 (5 bases). V was pared by 7 bases and J by 2 bases, with 11 bases between. There are 13 residues in the CDR3. The CDR3 sequence: CASTMDTQETQYF. CDR3 DNA sequence: TGTGCCAGCACCATGGACACTCAAGAGACCCAGTACTTC.

The chain recombines TRBV19 with TRBJ2-5; 7 bases line up with TRBD1. This CDR3 is built from 13 residues. From germline, CDR1 is LNHDA and CDR2 SQIVND (reference sequence). Trimming removed 4 bases from V and 4 bases from J; junction bases left unmatched: 3. The CDR3 sequence: CASSNNRGETQYF. The CDR3 DNA follows: TGTGCCAGTAGTAATAACAGGGGAGAGACCCAGTACTTC.

The chain uses TRBV5-1 and TRBJ2-7, with D maybe TRBD1 (6 bases). The CDR3 covers 14 residues. The germline V gene has CDR1 SGHRS and CDR2 YFSETQ. Trimming removed 0 bases at V and 5 bases at J, with 12 bases between. The CDR3 nucleotides read TGCGCCAGCAGCTTGGTGGGGGCTAGGCACGAGCAGTACTTC. Protein sequence: CASSLVGARHEQYF.

V is TRBV18 and J is TRBJ2-3, with TRBD1 matching over 7 bases. Germline V gives CDR1 KGHSH, CDR2 LQKENI. V lost 3 bases, J lost 4 bases, and 13 bases stayed unmatched. The CDR3 contains 17 residues. The CDR3 nucleotides read TGTGCCAGCTCACCGCTTCCTCTGCAGGGGGTCTCAGATACGCAGTATTTT. This sequence encodes CASSPLPLQGVSDTQYF.

This clone was observed a single time. The genes are TRBV5-1 and TRBJ2-3; 11 bases line up with TRBD1. CDR1 is SGHRS and CDR2 is YFSETQ in the germline V gene. The CDR3 runs 15 residues. The junction had 9 bases not matched to a gene; V was cut back by 4 bases and J by 8 bases. CDR3 protein: CASSPGQGAQGTQYF. The CDR3 DNA follows: TGCGCCAGCAGCCCAGGACAGGGGGCTCAAGGTACGCAGTATTTT.

The gene calls are TRBV25-1 and TRBJ2-1; 7 bases map to TRBD2. Germline V lookup: CDR1 MGHDK, CDR2 SYGVNS. The CDR3 consists of 15 residues. Trimming at V came to 4 bases and at J to 6 bases, leaving 9 bases not matched to a gene. The CDR3 spells CASSGLATMLNEQFF. The CDR3 DNA follows: TGTGCCAGCAGTGGACTAGCAACCATGCTCAATGAGCAGTTCTTC. The full variable domain, with the rest looked up from reference TRBV25-1 and TRBJ2-1, is EADIYQTPRYLVIGTGKKITLECSQTMGHDKMYWYQQDPGMELHLIHYSYGVNSTEKGDLSSESTVSRIRTEHFPLTLESARPSHTSQYLCASSGLATMLNEQFFGPGTRLTVL.

The chain joins TRBV27 to TRBJ1-2; D is uncertain. Germline CDR1 and CDR2: MNHEY and SMNVEV (reference sequence). V gave up 6 bases and J gave up 9 bases, with 17 bases separating them. The CDR3 runs 13 residues. CDR3 in DNA: TGTGCCAGCAGACAGAGCCAAGCAAGGAGCTACACCTTC. Protein product: CASRQSQARSYTF.

The genes are TRBV29-1 and TRBJ1-1; tentatively, D is TRBD1 (5 bases). The CDR3 is 15 residues long. CDR1 SQVTM and CDR2 ANQGSEA come from the germline V gene. V was trimmed by 4 bases and J by 3 bases, leaving 18 bases between them. The CDR3 is CSVARVVKLDTEAFF. The CDR3 nucleotides are TGCAGCGTTGCCAGGGTTGTTAAGTTGGACACTGAAGCTTTCTTT.

This chain links TRBV5-1 with TRBJ2-1; 11 nucleotides match TRBD1. This CDR3 is built from 15 residues. Germline CDR1 SGHRS, CDR2 YFSETQ. The V gene end was trimmed by 5 bases and the J gene end by 4 bases; junction bases not matched to a gene: 5. CDR3 sequence reads: CASRPGQGVYNEQFF. The DNA for the CDR3 is TGCGCCAGCAGACCGGGACAGGGGGTGTACAATGAGCAGTTCTTC. Full variable domain (rest looked up from reference TRBV5-1 and TRBJ2-1): KAGVTQTPRYLIKTRGQQVTLSCSPISGHRSVSWYQQTPGQGLQFLFEYFSETQRNKGNFPGRFSGRQFSNSRSEMNVSTLELGDSALYLCASRPGQGVYNEQFFGPGTRLTVL.

This chain uses TRBV24-1 with TRBJ2-3; D is possibly TRBD1 (5 bases). This CDR3 has 14 residues. The V gene's germline CDR1 is KGHDR and CDR2 SFDVKD. The V gene lost 4 bases and the J gene lost 1 base, with 8 bases spanning the gap. DNA for the CDR3: TGTGCCACCAGTGAGCTAGGGGGCACAGATACGCAGTATTTT. Its protein product is CATSELGGTDTQYF.

The chain links TRBV20-1 to TRBJ2-5; no clear D. Trimming removed 6 bases from V and 5 bases from J, with 7 bases in between. CDR3 size: 10 residues. CDR1 and CDR2 (germline): DFQATT, SNEGSKA (reference sequence). The CDR3 here is CSANSETQYF. Here the CDR3 DNA reads TGCAGTGCAAATAGCGAGACCCAGTACTTC.

To note about this clone: Other DNA sequences in this sample translate to the same CDR3. The J gene is TRBJ2-5, the V gene TRBV12-5; D may be TRBD1 (7 bases). Trimming removed 10 bases at V and 5 bases at J, with 17 bases between. Germline CDR1 reads LGHNT; CDR2 reads FRNRAP. The CDR3 covers 13 residues. In nucleotides, the CDR3 is TGTGCTACCAAGGAGGGGGCGGGGGAGACCCAGTACTTC. Translating it yields CATKEGAGETQYF.

V gene TRBV3-1 (or the pseudogene TRBV3-2) combines with J gene TRBJ1-3, with no clear D. The CDR3 has 14 amino acids. V lost 2 bases, J lost 0 bases, and 5 bases lay in between. Germline V gene data show CDR1 as LGHDT and CDR2 as YNNKEL (reference sequence). This chain's CDR3 is CASSQLSSGNTIYF. The CDR3 DNA is TGTGCCAGCAGCCAACTGAGCTCTGGAAACACCATATATTTT.

This chain joins TRBV7-8 and TRBJ1-6; 7 bases align to TRBD1. The CDR3 has 16 amino acids. In germline, CDR1 is SGHVS, CDR2 FQNEAQ. The V gene end was trimmed by 5 bases and the J gene end by 8 bases; junction bases not matched to a gene: 12. Written as DNA, the CDR3 is TGTGCCAGCAGCGCTTTCGGACAGGCCAACTATTCACCCCTCCACTTT. Translated, it gives CASSAFGQANYSPLHF. Full variable domain (outside the CDR3, taken from reference TRBV7-8 and TRBJ1-6): GAGVSQSPRYKVAKRGQDVALRCDPISGHVSLFWYQQALGQGPEFLTYFQNEAQLDKSGLPSDRFFAERPEGSVSTLKIQRTQQEDSAVYLCASSAFGQANYSPLHFGNGTRLTVT.

DNA of the CDR3: TGTGCCAGCAGCTTACACCGAGTAGTACGGGAGCAGTACTTC. Residues: CASSLHRVVREQYF. This sequence joins TRBV11-2 and TRBJ2-7, with D uncertain. The CDR3 is 14 amino acids. The V end lost 2 bases, the J end lost 7 bases, and 15 bases lay between the germline ends. Looked up from germline, CDR1 is SGHAT and CDR2 is FQNNGV. Full variable domain (missing parts from reference TRBV11-2 and TRBJ2-7): EAGVAQSPRYKIIEKRQSVAFWCNPISGHATLYWYQQILGQGPKLLIQFQNNGVVDDSQLPKDRFSAERLKGVDSTLKIQPAKLEDSAVYLCASSLHRVVREQYFGPGTRLTVT.